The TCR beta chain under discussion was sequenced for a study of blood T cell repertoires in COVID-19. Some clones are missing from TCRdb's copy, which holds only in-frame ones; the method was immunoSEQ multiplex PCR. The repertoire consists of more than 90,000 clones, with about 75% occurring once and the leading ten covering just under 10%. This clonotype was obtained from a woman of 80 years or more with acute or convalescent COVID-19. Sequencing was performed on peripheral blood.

CDR3 loop: CASTPGAPRAFF. In nucleotides, the CDR3 is TGTGCCAGCACCCCTGGGGCGCCCCGAGCTTTCTTT. The V gene is TRBV12-3 or TRBV12-4, the J gene TRBJ1-1; possibly TRBD1 for D (5 bases). V shed 7 bases and J shed 10 bases, with 16 bases lying between them. The CDR3 covers 12 residues.